Following are 29 T cell receptor beta chains from one sample sequenced in a study of Ad26.COV2.S vaccination and SARS-CoV-2 variants. Treatment described: 19 received Ad26.COV2.S at low or high dose, single or two shots; roughly five received placebo; per-sample allocation not given. Samples were taken on day 63 after the first vaccine or placebo injection. Method: immunoSEQ multiplex PCR; TCRdb's copy keeps in-frame clones and lacks some. The profile shows hundreds of thousands of clones, 88% of them singletons. Sequencing used peripheral blood, obtained in a trial of Ad26.COV2.S vaccine versus placebo. These receptor sequences come from a person aged 18-60 years who received the Ad26.COV2.S COVID-19 vaccine or a placebo.

The V and J genes are TRBV6-4 and TRBJ1-2; 9 nucleotides line up with TRBD1. The length of the CDR3 is 16 residues. The V gene end was trimmed by 0 bases and the J gene end by 8 bases; junction bases not matched to a gene: 10. CDR1 is MRHNA, CDR2 SNTAGT, per germline. DNA of the CDR3: TGTGCCAGCAGTGACTCTGCCCCAGGGACAGGGCGAGGCTACACCTTC. Translated, it gives CASSDSAPGTGRGYTF.

J is TRBJ1-5 and V is TRBV4-3; D possibly corresponds to TRBD1 (5 bases). V was cut by 0 bases and J by 0 bases, with 9 bases left in between. This CDR3 region has 16 residues. Germline V CDR1 and CDR2: LGHNA, YSLEER. CDR3 in amino acids: CASSQEAGSSNQPQHF. In DNA form, the CDR3 reads TGCGCCAGCAGCCAAGAGGCAGGGAGTAGCAATCAGCCCCAGCATTTT.

This chain links TRBV4-3 with TRBJ2-1, with TRBD2 matching 7 bases. V shed 1 base and J 4 bases; nucleotides not matched to a gene: 10. Germline CDR1 is LGHNA and CDR2 is YSLEER. The CDR3 sequence is 17 residues long. The CDR3 is CASSQVSGGTGYNEQFF. CDR3 in DNA: TGCGCCAGCAGCCAAGTGTCGGGGGGTACGGGTTACAATGAGCAGTTCTTC.

This sequence joins TRBV24-1 and TRBJ2-1; 8 bases fit TRBD2. Trimming at V came to 6 bases and at J to 12 bases, leaving 6 bases not matched to a gene. CDR1 and CDR2 (germline): KGHDR, SFDVKD. The CDR3 runs 12 residues. The CDR3 bases are TGTGCCACCAGTCGGGGGGGGACGAGGCAGTTCTTC. This codes for CATSRGGTRQFF.

The chain is built from TRBV5-1 and TRBJ1-2; TRBD1 matches 7 bases. V was clipped by 3 bases and J by 4 bases; unmatched bases: 6. Germline V gene lookup returns CDR1 SGHRS and CDR2 YFSETQ. CDR3 size: 14 residues. The CDR3 coding sequence is TGCGCCAGCAGCTCCGTGACAGGGATCTATGGCTACACCTTC. The encoded protein is CASSSVTGIYGYTF.

The rearrangement links TRBV2 to TRBJ2-7; no clear D. The ends were cut back, 1 base at V and 3 bases at J, with 13 bases in the middle. The CDR3 runs to 15 residues. The germline CDR1 and CDR2 sequences are SNHLY and FYNNEI. As DNA, the CDR3 is TGTGCCAGCAGTGAAGGCAGGAATATGGTCTACGAGCAGTACTTC. Amino acids: CASSEGRNMVYEQYF.

The genes are TRBV24-1 and TRBJ2-2, with D possibly TRBD2 on 6 matching bases. Trimming stripped 5 bases from V and 2 bases from J, with 8 bases between. CDR1 is KGHDR and CDR2 is SFDVKD in the germline V gene. The CDR3 is made up of 14 amino acids. The CDR3 is CATSVGGNTGELFF. CDR3 in DNA: TGTGCCACCAGTGTGGGGGGAAACACCGGGGAGCTGTTTTTT.

The sample holds one count of this clone. The chain recombines TRBV18 with TRBJ2-3; D ambiguous. The CDR3 spans 14 residues. The V gene's germline CDR1 is KGHSH and CDR2 LQKENI. The germline V and J ends were trimmed by 1 base and 4 bases, with 9 bases remaining between them. The CDR3 sequence is CASSPQGPPDTQYF. Here the CDR3 DNA reads TGTGCCAGCTCACCACAGGGTCCCCCAGATACGCAGTATTTT.

The chain links TRBV10-2 to TRBJ1-1; 7 bases match TRBD1. From germline, CDR1 is WSHSY and CDR2 SAAADI. This CDR3 has 14 amino acids. J was trimmed by 1 base and V by 3 bases; bases with no gene match: 2. The CDR3 DNA sequence: TGCGCCAGCAGTGACCCAGGGGGGAACACTGAAGCTTTCTTT. Residues: CASSDPGGNTEAFF.

This chain connects TRBV5-1 to TRBJ1-1, with D hard to call. Germline values: CDR1 SGHRS, CDR2 YFSETQ. Deletions cut 4 bases from V and 0 bases from J, with 13 bases between. The CDR3 is 15 amino acids. The CDR3, as DNA: TGCGCCAGCAGCAAAAGGGCTTCAGTGAACACTGAAGCTTTCTTT. Translation gives CASSKRASVNTEAFF.

V is TRBV3-1 (or the pseudogene TRBV3-2) and J is TRBJ2-5; 15 bases align to TRBD2. This CDR3 has 16 residues. V dropped 5 bases and J dropped 4; count of bases not matched to a gene: 5. Germline CDR1 and CDR2: LGHDT and YNNKEL (reference sequence). DNA of the CDR3: TGTGCCAGCAGCAAAGGGACTAGCGGGAGGCTAGAGACCCAGTACTTC. Translating gives CASSKGTSGRLETQYF.

J is TRBJ1-2 and V is TRBV15; D is unclear. This CDR3 has 15 residues. Looked up from germline, CDR1 is LNHNV and CDR2 is YYDKDF (reference sequence). Trimming left V 0 bases short and J 2 bases short, with 10 bases between. CDR3 amino acids: CATSRDRQSNYGYTF. For the CDR3, the DNA is TGTGCCACCAGCAGAGATAGGCAGTCCAACTATGGCTACACCTTC.

J is TRBJ1-5 and V is TRBV19; D is unclear. CDR1 and CDR2 (germline): LNHDA, SQIVND (reference sequence). The CDR3 is 12 amino acids. The ends were cut back, 10 bases at V and 6 bases at J, with 13 bases in the middle. The CDR3 nucleotides are TGTGCCACCGGGGATTCAGGTCAGCCCCAGCATTTT. Its protein product is CATGDSGQPQHF.

The chain has TRBV5-5 and TRBJ2-3; D call uncertain. V lost 3 bases to trimming and J lost 6 bases, with 23 bases between them. The CDR3 runs 17 residues. Germline values: CDR1 SGHKS, CDR2 YYEKEE (reference sequence). CDR3 bases: TGTGCCAGCAGCTCCCTACCGTGGGGAAGCAAACCGGATACGCAGTATTTT. Its translation: CASSSLPWGSKPDTQYF.

This clone was detected a few times. J is TRBJ2-7 and V is TRBV30; 11 bases are a match to TRBD1. Germline CDR1 reads GTSNPN; CDR2 reads SVGIG (reference sequence). This CDR3 has 16 amino acids. Trimming cost V 4 bases and J 0 bases; bases outside gene matches: 8. CDR3 in amino acids: CAWKGQGGVFSYEQYF. CDR3 sequence (DNA): TGTGCCTGGAAGGGACAGGGGGGCGTCTTCTCCTACGAGCAGTACTTC. The full variable domain, rest sourced from reference TRBV30 and TRBJ2-7, is SQTIHQWPATLVQPVGSPLSLECTVEGTSNPNLYWYRQAAGRGLQLLFYSVGIGQISSEVPQNLSASRPQDRQFILSSKKLLLSDSGFYLCAWKGQGGVFSYEQYFGPGTRLTVT.

This chain connects TRBV5-4 to TRBJ2-3, with D perhaps matching TRBD1 or TRBD2 (5 bases each). With 3 bases removed from V and 2 bases from J, the gap between germline ends came to 19 bases. Germline V lookup: CDR1 SGHNT, CDR2 YYREEE (reference sequence). The CDR3 totals 17 residues. The CDR3: CASSSRKGSAFTDTQYF. For the CDR3, the DNA is TGTGCCAGCAGCTCCCGAAAGGGGAGTGCGTTCACAGATACGCAGTATTTT.

The rearrangement links TRBV19 to TRBJ2-5, with a tentative D call TRBD2 (5 bases). The CDR3 loop spans 16 amino acids. The V and J ends lost 0 bases and 1 base respectively, with 12 bases between them. Looked up from germline, CDR1 is LNHDA and CDR2 is SQIVND (reference sequence). CDR3 protein: CASSIDAGTAQETQYF. The CDR3, as DNA: TGTGCCAGTAGTATAGATGCGGGTACCGCCCAAGAGACCCAGTACTTC.

The chain combines TRBV27 with TRBJ2-7; D may be TRBD1 (5 bases). The CDR3 sequence is 14 residues long. V lost 2 bases to trimming and J lost 4 bases, with 12 bases between them. Germline loops: CDR1 MNHEY, CDR2 SMNVEV (reference sequence). The CDR3 loop reads CASSLGQGAYEQYF. The DNA of the CDR3 is TGTGCCAGCAGTTTAGGTCAGGGTGCTTACGAGCAGTACTTC.

This rearrangement joins TRBV27 to TRBJ2-4; 10 bases fit TRBD1. The CDR3 totals 16 residues. Germline CDR1 is MNHEY and CDR2 is SMNVEV (reference sequence). Germline trimming cut 3 bases from V and 9 bases from J; bases unmatched to any gene: 11. CDR3 in amino acids: CASSFSPTGGSAIQYF. The CDR3 region has the DNA TGTGCCAGCAGTTTTTCCCCGACAGGGGGCTCGGCCATTCAGTACTTC.

This clone was seen only a few times. The chain carries TRBV2 and TRBJ1-4, with D unclear. In germline, CDR1 is SNHLY, CDR2 FYNNEI. Trimming pared 2 bases from V and 1 base from J, leaving 11 bases between. The CDR3 has 16 amino acids. CDR3 coding DNA: TGTGCCAGCAGTGAAAGGGAGGCGGGAACTAATGAAAAACTGTTTTTT. Translated: CASSEREAGTNEKLFF.

The chain couples TRBV7-9 to TRBJ2-3; perhaps TRBD1 as D (5 bases). The CDR3 runs 15 residues. V lost 2 bases, J lost 2 bases, and 11 bases lay in between. Looked up from germline, CDR1 is SEHNR and CDR2 is FQNEAQ (reference sequence). The CDR3 bases are TGTGCCAGCAGCTTACAATCAGGGTTCACAGATACGCAGTATTTT. Residues: CASSLQSGFTDTQYF.

The gene calls are TRBV7-6 and TRBJ2-1, with D maybe TRBD1 (6 bases). CDR3 length: 16 residues. Germline V gene data show CDR1 as SGHVS and CDR2 as FNYEAQ. V shed 5 bases and J shed 8 bases, with 22 bases lying between them. CDR3 nucleotide sequence: TGTGCCAGCAGCCCCTCCGGGACAAGGATCTCCGATGAGCAGTTCTTC. It is translated as CASSPSGTRISDEQFF.

V and J are TRBV30 and TRBJ2-2; no reliable D call. V was cut by 3 bases and J by 7 bases, with 6 bases left in between. The CDR3 covers 11 residues. Germline CDR1 reads GTSNPN; CDR2 reads SVGIG (reference sequence). The DNA of the CDR3 is TGTGCCTGGAGCCGCGGCGGGGAGCTGTTTTTT. Its translation: CAWSRGGELFF.

The chain couples TRBV11-3 to TRBJ2-3; D perhaps matches TRBD2 (6 bases). Germline V gene data show CDR1 as SGHNT and CDR2 as YENEEA. CDR3 length: 16 amino acids. V lost 0 bases to trimming and J lost 1 base, with 11 bases between them. This CDR3 reads CASSLEWRDGTDTQYF. The CDR3 DNA reads as TGTGCCAGCAGCTTAGAATGGAGGGATGGCACAGATACGCAGTATTTT.

The rearrangement uses TRBV10-3 and TRBJ1-1; 7 nucleotides match TRBD1. The CDR3 contains 15 residues. The trim removed 4 bases at V and 1 base at J, leaving 6 bases unmatched. From germline, CDR1 is ENHRY and CDR2 SYGVKD. The CDR3: CAISAVWTGNTEAFF. The CDR3 nucleotides read TGTGCCATCAGTGCAGTATGGACAGGGAACACTGAAGCTTTCTTT.

The rearrangement joins TRBV7-2 to TRBJ2-5; weak D call: TRBD1 (5 bases). From germline, CDR1 is SGHTA and CDR2 FQGNSA. Trimming took 1 base from V and 6 from J, leaving 12 bases between them. The CDR3 spans 14 residues. The CDR3 protein is CASSLVNLGQTQYF. The CDR3, as DNA: TGTGCCAGCAGCTTAGTTAATCTGGGGCAGACCCAGTACTTC.

The chain uses TRBV5-4 and TRBJ2-7; 9 nucleotides align to TRBD1. V was pared by 4 bases and J by 2 bases, with 10 bases of the junction left unmatched. Germline V gene lookup returns CDR1 SGHNT and CDR2 YYREEE (reference sequence). CDR3 length: 16 amino acids. The CDR3 nucleotides read TGTGCCAGCAGCCCCGGACAGGGGCCTTCAACCTACGAGCAGTACTTC. It codes for CASSPGQGPSTYEQYF. The full variable domain, rest sourced from reference TRBV5-4 and TRBJ2-7, is ETGVTQSPTHLIKTRGQQVTLRCSSQSGHNTVSWYQQALGQGPQFIFQYYREEENGRGNFPPRFSGLQFPNYSSELNVNALELDDSALYLCASSPGQGPSTYEQYFGPGTRLTVT.

The chain recombines TRBV3-1 (or the pseudogene TRBV3-2) with TRBJ2-2, with D possibly being TRBD2 (6 bases). The V and J ends lost 4 bases and 5 bases respectively, with 23 bases between them. Germline V lookup: CDR1 LGHDT, CDR2 YNNKEL (reference sequence). This CDR3 comprises 18 residues. The CDR3: CASSPAGGPAPDTGELFF. The CDR3 bases are TGTGCCAGCAGCCCTGCCGGGGGACCCGCCCCTGATACCGGGGAGCTGTTTTTT.

The V and J genes are TRBV29-1 and TRBJ1-2, with a possible D match to TRBD1 (6 bases). V lost 3 bases and J lost 4, with 9 bases in between. The germline CDR1 and CDR2 sequences are SQVTM and ANQGSEA. This CDR3 is 12 amino acids long. The CDR3 DNA reads as TGCAGCGTTGAGCAGGGGCCCTATGGCTACACCTTC. Protein sequence: CSVEQGPYGYTF.